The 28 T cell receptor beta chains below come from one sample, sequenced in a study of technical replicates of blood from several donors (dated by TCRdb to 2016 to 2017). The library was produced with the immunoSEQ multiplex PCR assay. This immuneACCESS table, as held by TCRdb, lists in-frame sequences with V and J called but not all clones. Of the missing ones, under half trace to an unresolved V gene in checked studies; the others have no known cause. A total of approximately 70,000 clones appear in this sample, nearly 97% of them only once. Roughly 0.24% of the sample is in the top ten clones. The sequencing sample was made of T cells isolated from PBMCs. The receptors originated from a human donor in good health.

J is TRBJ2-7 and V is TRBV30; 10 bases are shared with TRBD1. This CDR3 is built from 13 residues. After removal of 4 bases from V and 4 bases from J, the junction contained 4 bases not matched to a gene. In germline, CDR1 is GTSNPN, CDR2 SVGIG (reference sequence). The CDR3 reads CAWNPDRGYEQYF. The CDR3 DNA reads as TGTGCCTGGAATCCGGACAGGGGGTACGAGCAGTACTTC.

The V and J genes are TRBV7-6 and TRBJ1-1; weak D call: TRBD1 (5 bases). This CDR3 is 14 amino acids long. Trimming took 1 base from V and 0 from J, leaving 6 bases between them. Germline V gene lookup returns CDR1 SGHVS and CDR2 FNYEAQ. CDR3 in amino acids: CASSLGQLNTEAFF. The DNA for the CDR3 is TGTGCCAGCAGCTTAGGACAGCTGAACACTGAAGCTTTCTTT.

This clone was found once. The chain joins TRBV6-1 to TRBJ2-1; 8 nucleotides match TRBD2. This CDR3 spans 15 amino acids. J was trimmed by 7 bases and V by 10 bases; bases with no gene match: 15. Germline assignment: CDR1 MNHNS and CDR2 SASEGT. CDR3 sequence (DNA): TGTGCCATCAGAGGGCGCGGGACTAGTGCGAATGAGCAGTTCTTC. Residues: CAIRGRGTSANEQFF.

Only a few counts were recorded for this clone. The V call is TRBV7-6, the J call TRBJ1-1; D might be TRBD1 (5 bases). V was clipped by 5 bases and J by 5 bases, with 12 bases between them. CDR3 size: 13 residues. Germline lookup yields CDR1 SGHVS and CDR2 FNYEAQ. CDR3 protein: CASSQTGGTEAFF. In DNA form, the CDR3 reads TGTGCCAGCAGCCAGACGGGGGGGACTGAAGCTTTCTTT.

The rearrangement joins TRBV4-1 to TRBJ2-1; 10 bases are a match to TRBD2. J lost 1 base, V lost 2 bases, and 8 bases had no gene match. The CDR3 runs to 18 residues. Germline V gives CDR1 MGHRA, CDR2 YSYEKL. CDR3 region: CASSQLFRLAGSYNEQFF. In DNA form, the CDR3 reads TGCGCCAGCAGCCAATTGTTTAGACTAGCGGGTTCCTACAATGAGCAGTTCTTC.

The CDR3, as DNA: TGTGCCAGTAGTATAACGGGAGAAGAGACCCAGTACTTC. This sequence encodes CASSITGEETQYF. This chain joins TRBV19 and TRBJ2-5; the D gene is possibly TRBD2 (6 bases). CDR1 LNHDA and CDR2 SQIVND come from the germline V gene (reference sequence). The CDR3 loop spans 13 amino acids. V was pared by 2 bases and J by 3 bases, with 7 bases between.

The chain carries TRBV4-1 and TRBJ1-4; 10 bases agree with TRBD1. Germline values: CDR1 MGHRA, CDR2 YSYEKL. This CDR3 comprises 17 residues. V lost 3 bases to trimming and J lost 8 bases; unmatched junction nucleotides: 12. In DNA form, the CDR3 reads TGCGCCAGCAGCCAGTCCGGGACAGGGGCTTCGTCGGAAAAACTGTTTTTT. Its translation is CASSQSGTGASSEKLFF.

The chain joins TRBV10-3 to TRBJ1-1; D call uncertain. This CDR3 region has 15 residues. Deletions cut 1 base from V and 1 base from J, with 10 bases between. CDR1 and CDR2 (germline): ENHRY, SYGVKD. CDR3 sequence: CAISEWANPNTEAFF. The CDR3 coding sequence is TGTGCCATCAGTGAGTGGGCAAATCCGAACACTGAAGCTTTCTTT.

The CDR3, as DNA: TGTGCCAGCACGGTGGGCCAGGCGACAGATACGCAGTATTTT. Translated, it gives CASTVGQATDTQYF. The rearrangement uses TRBV2 and TRBJ2-3, with D uncertain. This CDR3 has 14 residues. CDR1 is SNHLY, CDR2 FYNNEI, per germline. V lost 7 bases to trimming and J lost 3 bases, with 14 bases between them. The full variable domain, its missing parts supplied by reference TRBV2 and TRBJ2-3, is EPEVTQTPSHQVTQMGQEVILRCVPISNHLYFYWYRQILGQKVEFLVSFYNNEISEKSEIFDDQFSVERPDGSNFTLKIRSTKLEDSAMYFCASTVGQATDTQYFGPGTRLTVL.

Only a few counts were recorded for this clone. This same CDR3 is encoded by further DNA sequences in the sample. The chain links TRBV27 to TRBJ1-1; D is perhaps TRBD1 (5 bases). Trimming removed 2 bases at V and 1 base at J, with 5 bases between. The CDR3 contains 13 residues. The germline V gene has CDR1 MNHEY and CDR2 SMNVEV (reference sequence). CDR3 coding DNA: TGTGCCAGCAGTTTACAGGGGAACACTGAAGCTTTCTTT. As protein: CASSLQGNTEAFF.

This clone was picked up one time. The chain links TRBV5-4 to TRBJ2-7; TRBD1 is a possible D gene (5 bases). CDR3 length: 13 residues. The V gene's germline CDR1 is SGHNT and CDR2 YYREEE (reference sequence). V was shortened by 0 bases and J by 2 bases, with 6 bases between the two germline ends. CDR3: CASSLAGPYEQYF. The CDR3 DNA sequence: TGTGCCAGCAGCTTGGCAGGGCCCTACGAGCAGTACTTC.

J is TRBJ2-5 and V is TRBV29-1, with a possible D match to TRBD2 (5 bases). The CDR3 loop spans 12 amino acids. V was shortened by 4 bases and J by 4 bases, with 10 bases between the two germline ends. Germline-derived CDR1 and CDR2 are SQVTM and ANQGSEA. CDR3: CSVAGVGETQYF. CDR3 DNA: TGCAGCGTTGCCGGGGTGGGAGAGACCCAGTACTTC.

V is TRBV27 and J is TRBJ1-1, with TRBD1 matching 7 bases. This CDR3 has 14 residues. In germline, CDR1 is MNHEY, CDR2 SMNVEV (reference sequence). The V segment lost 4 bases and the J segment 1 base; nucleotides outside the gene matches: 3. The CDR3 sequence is CASSSRGTNTEAFF. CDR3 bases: TGTGCCAGCAGTTCCAGGGGGACGAACACTGAAGCTTTCTTT.

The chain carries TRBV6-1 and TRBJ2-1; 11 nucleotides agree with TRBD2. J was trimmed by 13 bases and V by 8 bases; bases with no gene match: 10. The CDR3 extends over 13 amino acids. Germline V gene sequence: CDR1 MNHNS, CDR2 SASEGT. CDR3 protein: CASDSGTSGSQFF. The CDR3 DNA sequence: TGTGCCAGCGACTCCGGGACTAGCGGTTCTCAGTTCTTC.

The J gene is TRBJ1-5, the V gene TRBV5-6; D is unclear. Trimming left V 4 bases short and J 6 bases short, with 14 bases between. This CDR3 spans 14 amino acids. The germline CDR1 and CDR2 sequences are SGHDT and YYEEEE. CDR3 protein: CASSVFELGQPQHF. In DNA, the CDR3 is TGTGCCAGCAGCGTATTTGAGCTTGGTCAGCCCCAGCATTTT.

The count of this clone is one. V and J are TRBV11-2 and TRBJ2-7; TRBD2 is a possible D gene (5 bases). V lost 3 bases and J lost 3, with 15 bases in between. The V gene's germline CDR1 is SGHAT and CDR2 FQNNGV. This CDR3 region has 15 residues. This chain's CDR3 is CASSFSPGNDYEQYF. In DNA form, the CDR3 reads TGTGCCAGCAGCTTTTCGCCGGGAAATGACTACGAGCAGTACTTC.

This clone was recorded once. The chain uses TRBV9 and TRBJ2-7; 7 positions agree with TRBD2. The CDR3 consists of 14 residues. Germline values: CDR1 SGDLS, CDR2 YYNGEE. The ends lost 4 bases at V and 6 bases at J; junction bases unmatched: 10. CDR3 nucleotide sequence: TGTGCCAGCAGCCTGGGACTAACCCCTCTCGAGCAGTACTTC. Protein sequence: CASSLGLTPLEQYF.

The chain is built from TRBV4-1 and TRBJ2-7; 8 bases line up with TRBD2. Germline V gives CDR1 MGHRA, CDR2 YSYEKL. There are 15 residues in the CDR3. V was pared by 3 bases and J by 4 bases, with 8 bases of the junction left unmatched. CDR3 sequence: CASSQGGTRGYEQYF. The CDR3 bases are TGCGCCAGCAGCCAGGGGGGGACTAGAGGTTACGAGCAGTACTTC.

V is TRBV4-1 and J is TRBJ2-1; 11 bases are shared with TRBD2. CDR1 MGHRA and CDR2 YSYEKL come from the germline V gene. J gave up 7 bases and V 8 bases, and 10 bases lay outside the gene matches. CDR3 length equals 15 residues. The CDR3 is CASYPGLAVRNEQFF. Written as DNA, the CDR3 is TGCGCCAGCTACCCGGGACTAGCGGTTCGGAATGAGCAGTTCTTC.

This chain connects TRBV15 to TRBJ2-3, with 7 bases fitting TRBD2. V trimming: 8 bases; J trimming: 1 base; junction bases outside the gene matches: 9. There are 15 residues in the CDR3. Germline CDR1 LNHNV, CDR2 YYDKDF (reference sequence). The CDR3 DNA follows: TGTGCCACCCAACATACTAGCGAGCGCACAGATACGCAGTATTTT. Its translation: CATQHTSERTDTQYF.

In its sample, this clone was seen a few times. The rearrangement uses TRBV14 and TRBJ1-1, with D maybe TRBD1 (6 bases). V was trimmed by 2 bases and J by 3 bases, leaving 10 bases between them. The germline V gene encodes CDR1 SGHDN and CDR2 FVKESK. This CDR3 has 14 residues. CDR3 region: CASSQSHRDTEAFF. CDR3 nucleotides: TGTGCCAGCAGCCAAAGTCACAGGGACACTGAAGCTTTCTTT.

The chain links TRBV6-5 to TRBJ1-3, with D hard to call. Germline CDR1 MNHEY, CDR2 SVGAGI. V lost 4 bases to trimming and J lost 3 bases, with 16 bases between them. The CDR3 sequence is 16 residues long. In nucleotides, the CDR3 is TGTGCCAGCAGTTTGCGGGGAGGGCGTGATGGAAACACCATATATTTT. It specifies CASSLRGGRDGNTIYF.

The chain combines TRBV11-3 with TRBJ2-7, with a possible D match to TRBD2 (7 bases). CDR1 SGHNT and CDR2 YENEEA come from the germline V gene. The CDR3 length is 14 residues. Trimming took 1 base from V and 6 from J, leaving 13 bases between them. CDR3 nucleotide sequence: TGTGCCAGCAGCTTAGTAGGGGGGGGCCGCGAGCAGTACTTC. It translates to CASSLVGGGREQYF.

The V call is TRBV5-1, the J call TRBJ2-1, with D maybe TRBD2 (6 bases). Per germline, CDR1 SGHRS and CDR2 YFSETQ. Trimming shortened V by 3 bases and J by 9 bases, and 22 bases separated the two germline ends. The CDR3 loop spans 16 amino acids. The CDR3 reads CASSSPRASLGGEQFF. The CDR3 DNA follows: TGCGCCAGCAGCTCCCCGAGGGCTTCCCTGGGGGGTGAGCAGTTCTTC.

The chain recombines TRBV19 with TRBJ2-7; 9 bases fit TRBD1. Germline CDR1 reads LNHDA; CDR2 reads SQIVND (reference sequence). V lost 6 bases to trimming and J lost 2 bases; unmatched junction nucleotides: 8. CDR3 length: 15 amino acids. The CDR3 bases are TGTGCCAGTAGACTCACAGGGGGCAGCGCCTACGAGCAGTACTTC. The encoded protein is CASRLTGGSAYEQYF.

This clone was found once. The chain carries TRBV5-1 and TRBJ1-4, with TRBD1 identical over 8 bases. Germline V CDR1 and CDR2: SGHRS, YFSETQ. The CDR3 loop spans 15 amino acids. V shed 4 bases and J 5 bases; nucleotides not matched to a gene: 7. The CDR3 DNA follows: TGCGCCAGCAGCCTTAAGACAGGGGACAATGAAAAACTGTTTTTT. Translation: CASSLKTGDNEKLFF.

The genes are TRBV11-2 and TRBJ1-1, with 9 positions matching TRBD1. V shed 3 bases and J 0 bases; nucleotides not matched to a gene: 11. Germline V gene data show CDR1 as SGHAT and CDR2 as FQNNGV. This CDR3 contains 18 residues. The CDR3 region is CASSFPLEGTGLNTEAFF. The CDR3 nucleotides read TGTGCCAGCAGCTTCCCACTTGAAGGGACAGGGTTGAACACTGAAGCTTTCTTT.

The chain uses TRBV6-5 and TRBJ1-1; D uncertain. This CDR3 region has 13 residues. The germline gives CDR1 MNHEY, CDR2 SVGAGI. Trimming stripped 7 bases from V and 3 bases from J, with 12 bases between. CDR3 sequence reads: CASKSGAHTEAFF. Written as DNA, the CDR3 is TGTGCCAGCAAGTCGGGAGCCCACACTGAAGCTTTCTTT.